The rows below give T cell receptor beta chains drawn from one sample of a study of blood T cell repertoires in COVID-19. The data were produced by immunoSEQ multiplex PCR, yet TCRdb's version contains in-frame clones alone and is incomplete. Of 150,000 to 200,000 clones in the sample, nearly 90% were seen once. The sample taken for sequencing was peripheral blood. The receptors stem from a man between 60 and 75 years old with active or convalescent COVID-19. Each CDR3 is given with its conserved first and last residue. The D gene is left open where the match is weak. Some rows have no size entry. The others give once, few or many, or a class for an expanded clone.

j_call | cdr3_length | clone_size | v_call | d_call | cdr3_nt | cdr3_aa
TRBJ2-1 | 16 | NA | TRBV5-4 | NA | TGTGCCAGCAGCCACGGTGGACGGAGGACCTACAATGAGCAGTTCTTC | CASSHGGRRTYNEQFF
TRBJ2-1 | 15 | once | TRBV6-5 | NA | TGTGCCAGCAGTTACTCCGGGAATGGTGGATATGAGCAGTTCTTC | CASSYSGNGGYEQFF
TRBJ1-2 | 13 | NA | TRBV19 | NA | TGTGCCAGTAGTATCTTGAAGAGCTATGGCTACACCTTC | CASSILKSYGYTF
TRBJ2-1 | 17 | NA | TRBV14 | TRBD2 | TGTGCCAGCAGCCCCTGGTCTCTGGCGGGGGGGGCCAATGAGCAGTTCTTC | CASSPWSLAGGANEQFF
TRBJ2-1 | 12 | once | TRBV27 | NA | TGTGCCAGCAGTGTGACTGGGTGGGAGCAGTTCTTC | CASSVTGWEQFF
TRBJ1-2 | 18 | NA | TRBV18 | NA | TGTGCCAGCTCACCATACGGGCAGCCTTCTTTGGACTCGCATGGCTACACCTTC | CASSPYGQPSLDSHGYTF
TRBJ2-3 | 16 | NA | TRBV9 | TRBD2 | TGTGCCAGCAGCGTAGCTAGCGGGGGGGCTGGGGGTACGCAGTATTTT | CASSVASGGAGGTQYF
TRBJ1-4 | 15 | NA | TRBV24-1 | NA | TGTGCCACCAGTGACTTAGGGGGGGTACGCGAAAAACTGTTTTTT | CATSDLGGVREKLFF
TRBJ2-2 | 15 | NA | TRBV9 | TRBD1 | TGTGCCAGCAGCTCAACGACAGGGGGCATGGGGGAGCTGTTTTTT | CASSSTTGGMGELFF
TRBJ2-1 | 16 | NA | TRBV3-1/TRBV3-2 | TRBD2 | TGTGCCAGCAGCCCCCACCTGCGGGCTAGGGAGGGTGAGCAGTTCTTC | CASSPHLRAREGEQFF
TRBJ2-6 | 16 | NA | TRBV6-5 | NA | TGTGCCAGCAGTTATATAGGGGCAGGTGGGGCCAACGTCCTGACTTTC | CASSYIGAGGANVLTF
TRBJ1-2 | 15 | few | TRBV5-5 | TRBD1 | TGTGCCAGCAGCTTGCAGGGGGGAGTTGACTATGGCTACACCTTC | CASSLQGGVDYGYTF
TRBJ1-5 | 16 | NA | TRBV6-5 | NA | TGTGCCAGCAGTTTTTTTGGGGGGGCCGGCAATCAGCCCCAGCATTTT | CASSFFGGAGNQPQHF
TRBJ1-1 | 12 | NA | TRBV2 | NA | TGTGCCAGCAGGAAGGTCGGGACTGAAGCTTTCTTT | CASRKVGTEAFF
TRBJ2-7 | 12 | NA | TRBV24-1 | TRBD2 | TGTGCCACCAGCGCGGGGGGTTACGAGCAGTACTTC | CATSAGGYEQYF
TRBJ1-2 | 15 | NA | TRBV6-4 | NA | TGTGCCAGCAGTGCCTTGGCGGGGGTTAACTATGGCTACACCTTC | CASSALAGVNYGYTF
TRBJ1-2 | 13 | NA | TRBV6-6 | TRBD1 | TGTGCCAGCAGCCGGGGACAGGGGTATGGCTACACCTTC | CASSRGQGYGYTF
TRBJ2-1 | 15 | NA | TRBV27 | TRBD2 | TGTGCCAGCAGTTTATGGGCTAGCGGGGGGGCTCATCTGTTCTTC | CASSLWASGGAHLFF
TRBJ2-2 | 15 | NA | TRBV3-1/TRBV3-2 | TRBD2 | TGTGCCAGCAGGCCTAGCGGGGTTGGGGCCGGGGAGCTGTTTTTT | CASRPSGVGAGELFF
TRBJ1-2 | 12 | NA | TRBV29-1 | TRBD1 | TGCAGCGGGTTGACAGGGCCCTATGGCTACACCTTC | CSGLTGPYGYTF
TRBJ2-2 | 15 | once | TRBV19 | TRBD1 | TGTGCCAGTACCTCCCGGACAGGGAGCGCCGGGGAGCTGTTTTTT | CASTSRTGSAGELFF
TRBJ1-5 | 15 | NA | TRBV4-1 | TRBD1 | TGCGCCAGCAGCCAAAGGCAGGGGGTGGTTCAGCCCCAGCATTTT | CASSQRQGVVQPQHF
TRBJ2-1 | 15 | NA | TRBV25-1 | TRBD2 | TGTGCCAGCAGGCTAGCGGGGGGGCATGGAAATGAGCAGTTCTTC | CASRLAGGHGNEQFF
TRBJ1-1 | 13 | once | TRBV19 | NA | TGTGCCAGTAGTTCACTTACAGGTAATGAAGCTTTCTTT | CASSSLTGNEAFF
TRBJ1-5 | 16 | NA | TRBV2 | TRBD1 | TGTGCCAGCAGGCCCAGACAGGGGATGAGCAATCAGCCCCAGCATTTT | CASRPRQGMSNQPQHF
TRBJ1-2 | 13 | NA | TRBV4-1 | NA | TGCGCCAGCAGCAAAAATGGCCCGGGGGGCTACACCTTC | CASSKNGPGGYTF
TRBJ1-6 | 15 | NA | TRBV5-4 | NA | TGTGCCAGCAGCTTGGGAGGCTCCTATAATTCACCCCTCCACTTT | CASSLGGSYNSPLHF
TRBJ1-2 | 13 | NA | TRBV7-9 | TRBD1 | TGTGCCAGCAGCCCCACAGGGGCCTATGGCTACACCTTC | CASSPTGAYGYTF
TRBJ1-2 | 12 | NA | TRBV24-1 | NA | TGTGCCACCAGTGATATCAGGGGAGGCTACACCTTC | CATSDIRGGYTF
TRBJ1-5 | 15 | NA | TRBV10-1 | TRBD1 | TGCGCCAGCAGTGAGCCCGGGACAGCCAATCAGCCCCAGCATTTT | CASSEPGTANQPQHF
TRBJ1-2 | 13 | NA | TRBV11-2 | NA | TGTGCCAGCAGCCCAGGACAGTACTATGGCTACACCTTC | CASSPGQYYGYTF
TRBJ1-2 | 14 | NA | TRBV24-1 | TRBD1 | TGTGCCACCAGTGATGGGGGACAGGGGAATGGCTACACCTTC | CATSDGGQGNGYTF
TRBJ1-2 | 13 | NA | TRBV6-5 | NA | TGTGCCAGCAGTTTCCGGGGAAGGTGGGGCTACACCTTC | CASSFRGRWGYTF
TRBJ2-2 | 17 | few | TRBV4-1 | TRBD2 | TGCGCCAGCAGCCCTGGGCCTAGCGGGGGGGGCACCGGGGAGCTGTTTTTT | CASSPGPSGGGTGELFF
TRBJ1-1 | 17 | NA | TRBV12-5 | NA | TGTGCTAGTGGTTTGGGCCTCGGGGGGCGCCGAGTGACTGAAGCTTTCTTT | CASGLGLGGRRVTEAFF
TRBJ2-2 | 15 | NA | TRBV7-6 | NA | TGTGCCAGCAGCCCCCGCAGAGGGGGTGACGGGGAGCTGTTTTTT | CASSPRRGGDGELFF
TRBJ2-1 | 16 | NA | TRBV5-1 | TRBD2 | TGCGCCAGCAGCTTGAGCGGGGTCAGCTCCTACAATGAGCAGTTCTTC | CASSLSGVSSYNEQFF